A single T cell receptor beta chain is shown here with its context. As yet, its antigen is unknown. These data are taken from a study of Graves' ophthalmopathy and Graves' hyperthyroidism. Overall study results and limits: Most clonotypes expanded in thyroid above 0.001 frequency were present in blood too. The model predicted ophthalmopathy progression with roughly 71% sensitivity and around 72% specificity.

The authors amplified TCR beta CDR3 regions from RNA transcripts. HTBI-primed RT-PCR formed the first round, and a multiplex PCR formed the second. Each CDR3 protein gets one entry after TCRdb re-called the multiplex PCR reads with MiXCR. The profile shows over 650,000 distinct CDR3 sequences, over 40% of them singletons. Sampling about 9.7 ml of fresh peripheral blood provided the PBMCs. Germline values: CDR1 SGHVS, CDR2 FQNEAQ. The germline V and J ends were trimmed by 1 base and 4 bases, with 16 bases remaining between them. This CDR3 has 17 amino acids. The TCR was taken from an adult man with Graves' ophthalmopathy. The J gene is TRBJ2-2, the V gene TRBV7-8; a possible D gene is TRBD1 (6 bases). Sequencing input: peripheral blood. The CDR3 region is CASSLEVEGGLTGELFF. CDR3 sequence (DNA): TGTGCCAGCAGCTTAGAGGTGGAAGGGGGTCTCACCGGGGAGCTGTTTTTT.